This is a list of T cell receptor beta chains from one sample in a study of T cells of healthy individuals. Each CDR3 protein is one row after TCRdb ran MiXCR on the 5' RACE reads. Altogether some 69,000 distinct CDR3 sequences are present, roughly 15% being singletons, with the ten largest covering about 4.7%. These receptor sequences come from a human donor in good health. Both conserved end residues are part of each CDR3. D genes are given only for firm matches. Not all rows give a size; the values are once, few, many and, for expanded clones, a class.

d_gene: NA
len: 15
v_gene: TRBV12-3/TRBV12-4
j_gene: TRBJ2-7
abundance: few
CDR3nt: TGTGCCAGCAGTTTCCAAGGGACCGGACGAGACGAGCAGTACTTC
CDR3aa: CASSFQGTGRDEQYF

d_gene: TRBD2
len: 15
v_gene: TRBV9
j_gene: TRBJ2-7
abundance: NA
CDR3nt: TGTGCCAGCAGCGTAGGGGGGGGGACCGAATCAGGGCAGTACTTC
CDR3aa: CASSVGGGTESGQYF

d_gene: TRBD1
len: 13
v_gene: TRBV29-1
j_gene: TRBJ2-1
abundance: many
CDR3nt: TGCAGCGTCGGACAGGGGGCGGGAAATGAGCAGTTCTTC
CDR3aa: CSVGQGAGNEQFF

d_gene: NA
len: 14
v_gene: TRBV7-8
j_gene: TRBJ2-7
abundance: many
CDR3nt: TGTGCCAGCAGCTTCGGGCACAGCTCCTACGAGCAGTACTTC
CDR3aa: CASSFGHSSYEQYF

d_gene: NA
len: 13
v_gene: TRBV20-1
j_gene: TRBJ1-1
abundance: many
CDR3nt: TGCAGTGCCCCCGGGACGCAGGAGACTGAAGCTTTCTTT
CDR3aa: CSAPGTQETEAFF

d_gene: TRBD2
len: 18
v_gene: TRBV9
j_gene: TRBJ2-5
abundance: few
CDR3nt: TGTGCCAGCAGCCCCCCAGGTCGGGTAGCGGGGGGGAAGGAGACCCAGTACTTC
CDR3aa: CASSPPGRVAGGKETQYF

d_gene: TRBD1
len: 11
v_gene: TRBV5-6
j_gene: TRBJ2-1
abundance: few
CDR3nt: TGTGCCAGCAGCTTGCAAGGGGGCCAGTTCTTC
CDR3aa: CASSLQGGQFF

d_gene: NA
len: 14
v_gene: TRBV20-1
j_gene: TRBJ2-7
abundance: many
CDR3nt: TGCAGTGCTGCTCAGGGAGTCCCTTCCTACGAGCAGTACTTC
CDR3aa: CSAAQGVPSYEQYF

d_gene: TRBD2
len: 15
v_gene: TRBV14
j_gene: TRBJ2-1
abundance: NA
CDR3nt: TGTGCCAGCAGCCGTAGCGGGGGGGCCCTCAATGAGCAGTTCTTC
CDR3aa: CASSRSGGALNEQFF

d_gene: TRBD2
len: 15
v_gene: TRBV5-1
j_gene: TRBJ2-2
abundance: few
CDR3nt: TGCGCCAGCAGCTTGGAGCGGGATGGAGCCGGGGAGCTGTTTTTT
CDR3aa: CASSLERDGAGELFF

d_gene: TRBD1
len: 14
v_gene: TRBV19
j_gene: TRBJ1-1
abundance: NA
CDR3nt: TGTGCCAGTAGCGGGACAGGGAAACGATTTGAAGCTTTCTTT
CDR3aa: CASSGTGKRFEAFF

d_gene: TRBD2
len: 17
v_gene: TRBV4-1
j_gene: TRBJ2-2
abundance: NA
CDR3nt: TGCGCCAGCAGCCAGAGCAGACTAGCGGGAGACGTCGGGGAGCTGTTTTTT
CDR3aa: CASSQSRLAGDVGELFF

d_gene: NA
len: 14
v_gene: TRBV30
j_gene: TRBJ2-2
abundance: few
CDR3nt: TGTGCCTGGAGTGTAGCGCGGAACACCGGGGAGCTGTTTTTT
CDR3aa: CAWSVARNTGELFF

d_gene: NA
len: 12
v_gene: TRBV7-2
j_gene: TRBJ2-7
abundance: NA
CDR3nt: TGTGCCAGCAGCTTAGACCTCTACGAGCAGTACTTC
CDR3aa: CASSLDLYEQYF

d_gene: NA
len: 13
v_gene: TRBV28
j_gene: TRBJ1-6
abundance: NA
CDR3nt: TGTGCCAGCAGCCTTCCGGGGAACTCACCCCTCCACTTT
CDR3aa: CASSLPGNSPLHF

d_gene: NA
len: 14
v_gene: TRBV12-5
j_gene: TRBJ2-3
abundance: many
CDR3nt: TGTGCTAGTGGTTCAGGACTCGTTACAGATACGCAGTATTTT
CDR3aa: CASGSGLVTDTQYF

d_gene: TRBD1
len: 16
v_gene: TRBV18
j_gene: TRBJ2-5
abundance: many
CDR3nt: TGTGCCAGCTCACCCTCCGGGACAGGGCTGGGGGAGACCCAGTACTTC
CDR3aa: CASSPSGTGLGETQYF

d_gene: NA
len: 14
v_gene: TRBV2
j_gene: TRBJ2-3
abundance: NA
CDR3nt: TGTGCCAGCAGTGAAAGACGGGGCAAAGATACGCAGTATTTT
CDR3aa: CASSERRGKDTQYF

d_gene: TRBD1
len: 16
v_gene: TRBV9
j_gene: TRBJ2-1
abundance: NA
CDR3nt: TGTGCCAGCAGCGTAGGGCAGGGGGTCTCCTACAATGAGCAGTTCTTC
CDR3aa: CASSVGQGVSYNEQFF

d_gene: NA
len: 16
v_gene: TRBV7-2
j_gene: TRBJ2-3
abundance: NA
CDR3nt: TGTGCCAGCAGCTCAGGAGGGGGCGGGGTAGCAGATACGCAGTATTTT
CDR3aa: CASSSGGGGVADTQYF

d_gene: TRBD2
len: 16
v_gene: TRBV18
j_gene: TRBJ2-7
abundance: many
CDR3nt: TGTGCCAGCTCACCAATAAGCGGGACCCTCTCCTACGAGCAGTACTTC
CDR3aa: CASSPISGTLSYEQYF

d_gene: NA
len: 13
v_gene: TRBV6-4
j_gene: TRBJ2-3
abundance: many
CDR3nt: TGTGCCAGCAGTGAGCAGGGTGCAGATACGCAGTATTTT
CDR3aa: CASSEQGADTQYF

d_gene: TRBD1
len: 16
v_gene: TRBV5-7
j_gene: TRBJ2-1
abundance: few
CDR3nt: TGTGCCAGCAGCTTGCTGGACAGGGGGCGGTACAATGAGCAGTTCTTC
CDR3aa: CASSLLDRGRYNEQFF